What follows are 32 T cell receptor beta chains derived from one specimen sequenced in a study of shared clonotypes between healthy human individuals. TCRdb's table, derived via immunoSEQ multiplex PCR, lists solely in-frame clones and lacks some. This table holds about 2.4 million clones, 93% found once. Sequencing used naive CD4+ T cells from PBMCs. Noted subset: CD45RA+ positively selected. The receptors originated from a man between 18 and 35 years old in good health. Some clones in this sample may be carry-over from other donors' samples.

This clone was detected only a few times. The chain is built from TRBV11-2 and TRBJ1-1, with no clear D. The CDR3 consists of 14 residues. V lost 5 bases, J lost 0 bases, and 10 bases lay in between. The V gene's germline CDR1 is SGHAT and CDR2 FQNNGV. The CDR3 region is CASSPDVMNTEAFF. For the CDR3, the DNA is TGTGCCAGCAGCCCAGACGTCATGAACACTGAAGCTTTCTTT.

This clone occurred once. The CDR3 sequence: CASRRDYNEKLFF. The CDR3, as DNA: TGTGCCAGTCGCCGGGACTACAATGAAAAACTGTTTTTT. This chain links TRBV5-4 with TRBJ1-4; possibly TRBD1 for D (5 bases). With 8 bases removed from V and 5 bases from J, the gap between germline ends came to 13 bases. The CDR3 contains 13 residues. Per germline, CDR1 SGHNT and CDR2 YYREEE (reference sequence). Complete variable domain (other parts from reference TRBV5-4 and TRBJ1-4): ETGVTQSPTHLIKTRGQQVTLRCSSQSGHNTVSWYQQALGQGPQFIFQYYREEENGRGNFPPRFSGLQFPNYSSELNVNALELDDSALYLCASRRDYNEKLFFGSGTQLSVL.

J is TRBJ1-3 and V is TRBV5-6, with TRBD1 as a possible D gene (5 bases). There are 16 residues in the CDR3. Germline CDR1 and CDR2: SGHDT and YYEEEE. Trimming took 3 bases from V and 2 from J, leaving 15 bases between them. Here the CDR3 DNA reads TGTGCCAGCAGCTCCCCCAGGCAGGGCACTGGAAACACCATATATTTT. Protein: CASSSPRQGTGNTIYF.

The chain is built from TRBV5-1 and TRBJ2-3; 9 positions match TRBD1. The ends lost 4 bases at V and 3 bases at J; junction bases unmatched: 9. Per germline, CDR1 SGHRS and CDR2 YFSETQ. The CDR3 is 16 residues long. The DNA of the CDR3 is TGCGCCAGCAGCCTGACAGGGGGAACTCTAACAGATACGCAGTATTTT. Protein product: CASSLTGGTLTDTQYF.

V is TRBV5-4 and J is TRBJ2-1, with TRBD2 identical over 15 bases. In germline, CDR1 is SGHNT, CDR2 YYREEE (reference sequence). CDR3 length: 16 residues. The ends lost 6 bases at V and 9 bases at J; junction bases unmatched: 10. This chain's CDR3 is CASISYPGLAGGEQFF. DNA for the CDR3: TGTGCCAGCATTTCTTATCCGGGACTAGCGGGAGGTGAGCAGTTCTTC.

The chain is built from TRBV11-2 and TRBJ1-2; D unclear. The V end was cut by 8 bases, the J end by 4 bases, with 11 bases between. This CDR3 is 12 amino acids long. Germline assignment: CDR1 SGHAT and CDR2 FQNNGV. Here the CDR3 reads CASFFPFYGYTF. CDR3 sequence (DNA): TGTGCCAGCTTCTTCCCCTTCTATGGCTACACCTTC.

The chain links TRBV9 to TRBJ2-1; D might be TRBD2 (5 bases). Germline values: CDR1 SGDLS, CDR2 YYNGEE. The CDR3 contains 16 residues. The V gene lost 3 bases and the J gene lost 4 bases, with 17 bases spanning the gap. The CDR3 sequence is CASSGTGRDNYNEQFF. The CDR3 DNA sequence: TGTGCCAGCAGCGGGACGGGAAGGGATAATTACAATGAGCAGTTCTTC.

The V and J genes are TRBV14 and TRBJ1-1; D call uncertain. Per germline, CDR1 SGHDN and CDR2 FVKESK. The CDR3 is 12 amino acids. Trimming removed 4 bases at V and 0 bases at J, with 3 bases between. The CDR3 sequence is CASSLMNTEAFF. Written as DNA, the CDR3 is TGTGCCAGCAGCCTCATGAACACTGAAGCTTTCTTT.

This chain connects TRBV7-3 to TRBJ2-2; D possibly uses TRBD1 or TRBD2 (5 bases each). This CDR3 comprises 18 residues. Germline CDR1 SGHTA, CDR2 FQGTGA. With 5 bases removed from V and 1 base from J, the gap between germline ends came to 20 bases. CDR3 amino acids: CASSLYLVGDGNTGELFF. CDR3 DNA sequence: TGTGCCAGCAGCCTATACCTTGTTGGGGACGGGAACACCGGGGAGCTGTTTTTT.

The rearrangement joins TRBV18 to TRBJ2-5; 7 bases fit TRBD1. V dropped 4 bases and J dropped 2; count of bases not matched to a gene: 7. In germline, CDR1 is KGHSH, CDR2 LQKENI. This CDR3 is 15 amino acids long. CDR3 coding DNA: TGTGCCAGCTCACGGACAGGAAACCTTCAAGAGACCCAGTACTTC. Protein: CASSRTGNLQETQYF.

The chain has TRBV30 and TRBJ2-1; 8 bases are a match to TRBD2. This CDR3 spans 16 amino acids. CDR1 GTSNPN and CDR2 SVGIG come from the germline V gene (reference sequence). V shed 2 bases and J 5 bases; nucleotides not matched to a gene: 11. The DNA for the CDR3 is TGTGCCTGGAGTAAACAGCGGGAGCGGAGGAACAATGAGCAGTTCTTC. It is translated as CAWSKQRERRNNEQFF.

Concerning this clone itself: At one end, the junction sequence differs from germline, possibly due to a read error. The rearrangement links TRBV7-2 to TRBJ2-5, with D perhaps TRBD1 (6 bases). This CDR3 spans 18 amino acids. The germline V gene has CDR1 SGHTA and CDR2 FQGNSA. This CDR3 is CASSLVPGEYPIQGTQYF. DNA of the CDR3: TGTGCCAGCAGCTTAGTGCCAGGGGAATACCCAATCCAAGGGACCCAGTACTTC.

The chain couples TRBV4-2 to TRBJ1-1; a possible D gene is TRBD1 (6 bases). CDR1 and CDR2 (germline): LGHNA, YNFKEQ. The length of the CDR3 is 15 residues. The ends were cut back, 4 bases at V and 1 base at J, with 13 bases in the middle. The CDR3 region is CASSPSDRRNTEAFF. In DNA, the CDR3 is TGTGCCAGCAGCCCCTCAGACAGGAGGAACACTGAAGCTTTCTTT.

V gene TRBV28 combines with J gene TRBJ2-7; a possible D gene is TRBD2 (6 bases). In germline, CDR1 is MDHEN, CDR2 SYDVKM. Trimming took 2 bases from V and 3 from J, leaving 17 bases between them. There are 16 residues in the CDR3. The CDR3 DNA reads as TGTGCCAGCAGTTTAATAGGGCGGGAACGGTTCTACGAGCAGTACTTC. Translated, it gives CASSLIGRERFYEQYF.

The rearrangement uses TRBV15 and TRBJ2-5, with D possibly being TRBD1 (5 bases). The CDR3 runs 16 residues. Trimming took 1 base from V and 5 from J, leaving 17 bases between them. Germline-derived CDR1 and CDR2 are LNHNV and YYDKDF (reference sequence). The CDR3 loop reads CATSRVSAGPWETQYF. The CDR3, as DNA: TGTGCCACCAGCAGAGTTTCGGCAGGGCCATGGGAGACCCAGTACTTC.

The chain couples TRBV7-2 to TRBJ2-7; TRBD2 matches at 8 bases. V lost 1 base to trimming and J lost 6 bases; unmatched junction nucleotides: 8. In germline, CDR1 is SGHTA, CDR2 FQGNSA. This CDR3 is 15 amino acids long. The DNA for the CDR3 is TGTGCCAGCAGCTTAGGCACGGGACTAGGGGTCGAGCAGTACTTC. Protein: CASSLGTGLGVEQYF.

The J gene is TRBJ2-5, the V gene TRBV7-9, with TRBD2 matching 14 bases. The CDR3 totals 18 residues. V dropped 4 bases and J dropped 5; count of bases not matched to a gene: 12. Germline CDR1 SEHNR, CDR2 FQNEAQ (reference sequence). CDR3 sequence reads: CASSSRGLAGGRWETQYF. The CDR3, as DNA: TGTGCCAGCAGCTCCCGAGGACTAGCGGGAGGACGGTGGGAGACCCAGTACTTC.

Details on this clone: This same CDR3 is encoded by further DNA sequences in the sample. For the CDR3, the DNA is TGTGCCAGCAGCAGGACTGGGGGTAATCAGCCCCAGCATTTT. Its translation is CASSRTGGNQPQHF. The V gene is TRBV6-5, the J gene TRBJ1-5; TRBD1 might be the D (5 bases). V dropped 6 bases and J dropped 4 bases, with 13 bases sitting between them. The CDR3 sequence is 14 residues long. Germline CDR1 and CDR2: MNHEY and SVGAGI.

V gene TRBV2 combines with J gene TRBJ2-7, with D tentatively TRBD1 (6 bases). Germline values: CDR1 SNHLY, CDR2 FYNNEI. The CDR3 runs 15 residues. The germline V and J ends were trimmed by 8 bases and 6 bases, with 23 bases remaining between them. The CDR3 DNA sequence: TGTGCCAGCCGAGTCGACAGGAGTGGAGACCTCGAGCAGTACTTC. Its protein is CASRVDRSGDLEQYF. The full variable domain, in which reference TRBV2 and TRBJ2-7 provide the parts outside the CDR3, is EPEVTQTPSHQVTQMGQEVILRCVPISNHLYFYWYRQILGQKVEFLVSFYNNEISEKSEIFDDQFSVERPDGSNFTLKIRSTKLEDSAMYFCASRVDRSGDLEQYFGPGTRLTVT.

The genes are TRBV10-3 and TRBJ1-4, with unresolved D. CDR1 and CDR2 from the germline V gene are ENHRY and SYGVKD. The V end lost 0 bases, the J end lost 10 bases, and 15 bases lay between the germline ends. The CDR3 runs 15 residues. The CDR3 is CAISESEYVGGKLFF. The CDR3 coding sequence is TGTGCCATCAGTGAGTCCGAGTACGTGGGCGGAAAACTGTTTTTT.

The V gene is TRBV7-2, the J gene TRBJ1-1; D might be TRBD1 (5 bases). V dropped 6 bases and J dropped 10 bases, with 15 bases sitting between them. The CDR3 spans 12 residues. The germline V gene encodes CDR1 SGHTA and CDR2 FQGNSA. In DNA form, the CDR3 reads TGTGCCAGCAGTGCCCCAGGGTTGACAGCTTTCTTT. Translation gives CASSAPGLTAFF.

CDR3 protein: CASSLGGTGGVLTF. The CDR3 DNA follows: TGTGCCAGCAGTTTGGGTGGGACAGGGGGCGTCCTGACTTTC. V usage is TRBV28 and J usage is TRBJ2-6, with 11 bases that match TRBD1. This CDR3 comprises 14 residues. Germline CDR1 reads MDHEN; CDR2 reads SYDVKM. Trimming removed 3 bases from V and 12 bases from J; junction bases left unmatched: 4.

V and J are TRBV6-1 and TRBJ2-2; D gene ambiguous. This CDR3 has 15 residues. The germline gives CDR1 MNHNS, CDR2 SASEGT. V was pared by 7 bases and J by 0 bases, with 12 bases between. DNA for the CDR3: TGTGCCAGCACTATAGCCGGGTCGAACACCGGGGAGCTGTTTTTT. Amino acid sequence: CASTIAGSNTGELFF.

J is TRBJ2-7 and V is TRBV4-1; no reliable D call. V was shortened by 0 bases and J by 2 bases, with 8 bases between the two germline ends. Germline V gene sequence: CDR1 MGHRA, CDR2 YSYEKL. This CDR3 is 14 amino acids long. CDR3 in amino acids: CASSQEPRPYEQYF. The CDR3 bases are TGCGCCAGCAGCCAAGAGCCTAGACCCTACGAGCAGTACTTC.

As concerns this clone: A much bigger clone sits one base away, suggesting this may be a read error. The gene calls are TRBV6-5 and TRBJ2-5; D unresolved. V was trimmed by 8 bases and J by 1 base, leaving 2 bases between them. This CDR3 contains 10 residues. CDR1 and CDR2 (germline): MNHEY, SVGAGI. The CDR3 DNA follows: TGTGCCAGCGGCCAAGAGACCCAGTACTTC. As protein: CASGQETQYF.

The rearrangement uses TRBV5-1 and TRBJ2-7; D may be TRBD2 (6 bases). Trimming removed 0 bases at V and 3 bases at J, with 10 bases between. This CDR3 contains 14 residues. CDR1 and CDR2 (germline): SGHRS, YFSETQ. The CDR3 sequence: CASSLDGSGYEQYF. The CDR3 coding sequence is TGCGCCAGCAGCTTGGACGGGAGTGGCTACGAGCAGTACTTC.

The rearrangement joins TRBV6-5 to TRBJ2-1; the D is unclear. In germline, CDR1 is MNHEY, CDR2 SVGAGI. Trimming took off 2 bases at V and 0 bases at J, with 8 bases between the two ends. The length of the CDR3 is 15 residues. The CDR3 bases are TGTGCCAGCAGTTACGCGCCAAACTCCTACAATGAGCAGTTCTTC. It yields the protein CASSYAPNSYNEQFF.

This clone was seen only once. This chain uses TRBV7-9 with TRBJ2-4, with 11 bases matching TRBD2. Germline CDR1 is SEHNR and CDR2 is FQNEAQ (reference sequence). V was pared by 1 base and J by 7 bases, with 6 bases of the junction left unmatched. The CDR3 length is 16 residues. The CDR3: CASSLVPSGRQNIQYF. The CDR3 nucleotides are TGTGCCAGCAGCTTAGTACCTAGCGGGAGGCAGAACATTCAGTACTTC.

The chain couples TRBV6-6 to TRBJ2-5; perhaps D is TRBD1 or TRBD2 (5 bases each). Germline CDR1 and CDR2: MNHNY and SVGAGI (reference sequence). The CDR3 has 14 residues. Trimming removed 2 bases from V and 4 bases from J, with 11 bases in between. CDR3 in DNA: TGTGCCAGCAGTTACCGGGACCACGGAGAGACCCAGTACTTC. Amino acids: CASSYRDHGETQYF.

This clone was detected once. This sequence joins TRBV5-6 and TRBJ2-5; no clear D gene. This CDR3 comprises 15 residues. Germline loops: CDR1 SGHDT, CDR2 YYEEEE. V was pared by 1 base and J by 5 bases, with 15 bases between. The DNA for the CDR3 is TGTGCCAGCAGCTTGAAGGTTCGGGCGTGGGAGACCCAGTACTTC. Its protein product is CASSLKVRAWETQYF.

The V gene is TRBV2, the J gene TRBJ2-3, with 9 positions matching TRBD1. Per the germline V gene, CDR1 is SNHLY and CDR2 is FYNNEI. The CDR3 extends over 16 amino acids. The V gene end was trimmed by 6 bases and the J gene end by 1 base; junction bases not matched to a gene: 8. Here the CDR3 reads CASRPGQGIGTDTQYF. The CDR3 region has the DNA TGTGCCAGCAGGCCGGGACAGGGAATCGGCACAGATACGCAGTATTTT. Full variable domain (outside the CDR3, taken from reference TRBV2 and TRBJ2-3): EPEVTQTPSHQVTQMGQEVILRCVPISNHLYFYWYRQILGQKVEFLVSFYNNEISEKSEIFDDQFSVERPDGSNFTLKIRSTKLEDSAMYFCASRPGQGIGTDTQYFGPGTRLTVL.

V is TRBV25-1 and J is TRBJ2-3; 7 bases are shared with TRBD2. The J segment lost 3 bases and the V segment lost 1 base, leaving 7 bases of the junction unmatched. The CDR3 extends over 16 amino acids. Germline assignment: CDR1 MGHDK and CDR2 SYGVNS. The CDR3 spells CASSEWVSGPTDTQYF. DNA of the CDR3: TGTGCCAGCAGTGAATGGGTTAGCGGGCCTACAGATACGCAGTATTTT.